This TCR beta chain was recovered during a study of control samples from healthy donors and cancer patients. The trim removed 1 base at V and 2 bases at J, leaving 4 bases unmatched. This CDR3 has 16 amino acids. The germline V gene has CDR1 LGHNT and CDR2 FRNRAP. Only in-frame clones appear in the TCRdb table, and some are missing; sequencing was by immunoSEQ multiplex PCR. The sample carries some 89,000 clones, around 85% recorded once. V usage is TRBV12-5 and J usage is TRBJ2-3, with 9 bases aligning to TRBD2. This TCR came from a woman between 35 and 50 years old in good health. The material sequenced was blood. CDR3 residues: CASGLGLAEITDTQYF. The CDR3 DNA reads TGTGCTAGTGGTTTGGGACTAGCGGAGATCACAGATACGCAGTATTTT.